Below, 9 T cell receptor beta chains from the same sample are listed, as sequenced in a study of shared clonotypes between healthy human individuals. Data came from immunoSEQ multiplex PCR; TCRdb stores just in-frame clones and leaves some out. The profile shows 600,000 to 750,000 clones, about two thirds of them singletons. Sequencing input: memory CD4+ T cells sorted from blood. As to subset: CD45RA-negative fraction. All receptors derive from a woman in her twenties or thirties in good health.

V is TRBV21-1 and J is TRBJ1-1. TRBV21-1 is a listed pseudogene. The CDR3 consists of 16 residues. The CDR3 DNA reads as TGTGCCAGCAGGCTCTCTATATACACAATTCGCACTGAAGCTTTCTTT. This codes for CASRLSIYTIRTEAFF.

In its sample, this clone was seen once. The J gene is TRBJ2-7, the V gene TRBV7-2; the match to TRBD2 covers 7 bases. The junction had 5 bases not matched to a gene; V was cut back by 5 bases and J by 7 bases. Germline lookup yields CDR1 SGHTA and CDR2 FQGNSA. The CDR3 consists of 12 residues. CDR3 loop: CASSTTSWEQYF. The CDR3 bases are TGTGCCAGCAGCACGACTAGCTGGGAGCAGTACTTC.

This rearrangement joins TRBV30 to TRBJ2-5, with a possible D match to TRBD2 (6 bases). The DNA matches TRBJ2-7 better at its end, which makes the J call doubtful. The CDR3 consists of 11 residues. Germline V gene sequence: CDR1 GTSNPN, CDR2 SVGIG (reference sequence). The chain's CDR3 is CAWGRYYEQYF. The DNA of the CDR3 is TGTGCCTGGGGGAGGTACTACGAGCAGTACTTC.

This sequence joins TRBV11-2 and TRBJ2-2; D not certain. Trimming took off 2 bases at V and 7 bases at J, with 5 bases between the two ends. The CDR3 is made up of 12 amino acids. Germline CDR1 is SGHAT and CDR2 is FQNNGV. CDR3 region: CASSLSGGELFF. CDR3 in DNA: TGTGCCAGCAGCTTATCGGGCGGGGAGCTGTTTTTT.

The chain joins TRBV29-1 to TRBJ2-7, with D perhaps matching TRBD1 or TRBD2 (5 bases each). Germline CDR1 and CDR2: SQVTM and ANQGSEA. This CDR3 comprises 12 residues. Trimming stripped 1 base from V and 3 bases from J, with 7 bases between. The CDR3 region is CSVEGDGYEQYF. CDR3 DNA sequence: TGCAGCGTTGAAGGGGACGGCTACGAGCAGTACTTC.

This clone was observed a single time. The rearrangement joins TRBV6-1 to TRBJ1-1; D is ambiguous. Germline V CDR1 and CDR2: MNHNS, SASEGT. This CDR3 is 14 amino acids long. V dropped 4 bases and J dropped 8 bases, with 17 bases sitting between them. The CDR3 DNA reads TGTGCCAGCAGTGGGCGGGGTCCTACCCAAGAAGCTTTCTTT. Its translation: CASSGRGPTQEAFF.

The CDR3 is CASRSGGTKNIQYF. The CDR3 nucleotides are TGTGCCAGCCGTTCAGGGGGAACCAAAAACATTCAGTACTTC. V is TRBV28 and J is TRBJ2-4; 7 bases match TRBD1. The CDR3 sequence is 14 residues long. The V segment lost 8 bases and the J segment 2 bases; nucleotides outside the gene matches: 6. Germline V gene sequence: CDR1 MDHEN, CDR2 SYDVKM.

This sequence joins TRBV5-1 and TRBJ2-7, with 11 bases fitting TRBD1. The CDR3 spans 13 residues. Germline CDR1 is SGHRS and CDR2 is YFSETQ. Trimming took 4 bases from V and 6 from J; bases not matched to a gene: 3. Here the CDR3 reads CASSGTGGFEQYF. The DNA of the CDR3 is TGCGCCAGCAGCGGGACAGGGGGTTTCGAGCAGTACTTC.

The chain has TRBV11-3 and TRBJ2-5; D possibly corresponds to TRBD1 (5 bases). This CDR3 is built from 17 residues. CDR1 SGHNT and CDR2 YENEEA come from the germline V gene. Trimming took 2 bases from V and 3 from J, leaving 19 bases between them. The CDR3 nucleotides are TGTGCCAGCAGCTTAAAGTGGAAGGGGCAGGTCGAAGAGACCCAGTACTTC. Translated: CASSLKWKGQVEETQYF.